This T cell receptor beta chain derives from a study of graft-versus-host responses after intestinal transplantation. Study-wide results and caveats: GvH clones were identified in recipient marrow, with some first appearing in ileum or blood.

The CDR3 runs 14 residues. In germline, CDR1 is WNHNN, CDR2 SYGVQD (reference sequence). The V end lost 4 bases, the J end lost 2 bases, and 8 bases lay between the germline ends. To note about this clone: The antigen remains unidentified.

Produced via immunoSEQ multiplex PCR; TCRdb's table is partial and in-frame only. The sample yields about 120,000 clones, about 93% seen once. The V call is TRBV10-1, the J call TRBJ2-2; maybe TRBD2 (6 bases). The sequence derives from a human donor who received an intestinal transplant. The sequences come from unstimulated CD4+ T cells sorted from spleen or lymph node cells, collected before intestinal transplant. CDR3 in amino acids: CASSVGSNTGELFF. CDR3 nucleotides: TGCGCCAGCAGTGTCGGGAGTAACACCGGGGAGCTGTTTTTT.